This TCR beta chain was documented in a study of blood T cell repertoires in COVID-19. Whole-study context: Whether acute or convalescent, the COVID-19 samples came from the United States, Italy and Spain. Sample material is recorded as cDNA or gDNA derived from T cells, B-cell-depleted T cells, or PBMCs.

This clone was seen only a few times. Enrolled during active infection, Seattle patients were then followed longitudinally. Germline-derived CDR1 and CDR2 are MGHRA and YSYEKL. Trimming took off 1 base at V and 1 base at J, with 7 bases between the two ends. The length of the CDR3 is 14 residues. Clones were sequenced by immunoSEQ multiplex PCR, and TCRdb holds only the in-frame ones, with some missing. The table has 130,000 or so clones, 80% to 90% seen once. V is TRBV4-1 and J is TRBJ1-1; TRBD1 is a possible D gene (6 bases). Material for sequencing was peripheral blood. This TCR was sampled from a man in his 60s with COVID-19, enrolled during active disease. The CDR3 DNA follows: TGCGCCAGCAGCCAAGGACAGGCGAACACTGAAGCTTTCTTT. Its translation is CASSQGQANTEAFF.